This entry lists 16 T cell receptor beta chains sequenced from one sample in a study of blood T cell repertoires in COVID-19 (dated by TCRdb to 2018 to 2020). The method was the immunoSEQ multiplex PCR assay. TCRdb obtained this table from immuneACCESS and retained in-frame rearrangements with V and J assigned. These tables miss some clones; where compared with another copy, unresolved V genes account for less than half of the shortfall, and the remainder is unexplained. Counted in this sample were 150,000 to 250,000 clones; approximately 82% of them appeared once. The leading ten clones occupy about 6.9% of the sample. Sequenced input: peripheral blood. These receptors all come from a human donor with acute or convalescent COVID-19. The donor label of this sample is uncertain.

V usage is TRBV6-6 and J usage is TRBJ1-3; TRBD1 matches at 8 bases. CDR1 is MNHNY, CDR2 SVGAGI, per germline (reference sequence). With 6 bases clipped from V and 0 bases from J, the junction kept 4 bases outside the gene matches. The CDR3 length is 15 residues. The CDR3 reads CASSRTGFSGNTIYF. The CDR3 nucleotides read TGTGCCAGCAGCCGGACAGGGTTCTCTGGAAACACCATATATTTT.

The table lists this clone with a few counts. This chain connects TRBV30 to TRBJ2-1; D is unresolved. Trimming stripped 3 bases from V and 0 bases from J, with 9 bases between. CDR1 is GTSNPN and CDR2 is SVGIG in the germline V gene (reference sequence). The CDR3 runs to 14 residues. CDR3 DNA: TGTGCCTGGAGAGGAGCCTCCTCCTACAATGAGCAGTTCTTC. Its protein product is CAWRGASSYNEQFF.

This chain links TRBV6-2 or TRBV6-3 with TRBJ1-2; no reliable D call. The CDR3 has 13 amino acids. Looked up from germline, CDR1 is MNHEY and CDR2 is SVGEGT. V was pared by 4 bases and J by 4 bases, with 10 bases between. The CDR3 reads CASSSAGTYGYTF. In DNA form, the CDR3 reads TGTGCCAGCAGTTCAGCGGGTACCTATGGCTACACCTTC.

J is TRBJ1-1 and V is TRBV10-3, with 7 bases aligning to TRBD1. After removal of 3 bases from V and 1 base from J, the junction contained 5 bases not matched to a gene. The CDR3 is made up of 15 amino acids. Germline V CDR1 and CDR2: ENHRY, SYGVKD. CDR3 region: CAISEVGTENTEAFF. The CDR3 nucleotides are TGTGCCATCAGTGAAGTAGGGACAGAGAACACTGAAGCTTTCTTT.

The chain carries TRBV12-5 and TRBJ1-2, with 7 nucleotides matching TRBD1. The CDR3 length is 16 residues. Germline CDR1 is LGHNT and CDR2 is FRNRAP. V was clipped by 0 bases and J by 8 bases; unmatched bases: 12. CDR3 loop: CASGLVLGDSSRGYTF. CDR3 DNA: TGTGCTAGTGGTTTGGTACTAGGGGACAGTAGCCGCGGCTACACCTTC.

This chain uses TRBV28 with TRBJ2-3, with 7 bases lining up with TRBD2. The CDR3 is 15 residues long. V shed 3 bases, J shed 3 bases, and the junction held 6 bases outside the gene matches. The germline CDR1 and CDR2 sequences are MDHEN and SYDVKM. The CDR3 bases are TGTGCCAGCAGTTTTGGTGGGAGGGGTACAGATACGCAGTATTTT. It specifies CASSFGGRGTDTQYF.

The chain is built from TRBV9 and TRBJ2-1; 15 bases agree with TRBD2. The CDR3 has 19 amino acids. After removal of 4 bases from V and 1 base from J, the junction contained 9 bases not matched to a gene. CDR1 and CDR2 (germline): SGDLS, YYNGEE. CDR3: CASSRQGLAGGISYNEQFF. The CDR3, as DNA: TGTGCCAGCAGCAGACAGGGACTAGCGGGAGGAATATCCTACAATGAGCAGTTCTTC.

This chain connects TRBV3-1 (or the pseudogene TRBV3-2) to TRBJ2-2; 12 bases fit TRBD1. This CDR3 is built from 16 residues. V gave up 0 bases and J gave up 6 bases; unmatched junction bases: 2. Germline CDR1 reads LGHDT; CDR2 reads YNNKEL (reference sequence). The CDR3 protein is CASSQERDRGPGELFF. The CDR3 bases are TGTGCCAGCAGCCAAGAGCGGGACAGGGGGCCCGGGGAGCTGTTTTTT.

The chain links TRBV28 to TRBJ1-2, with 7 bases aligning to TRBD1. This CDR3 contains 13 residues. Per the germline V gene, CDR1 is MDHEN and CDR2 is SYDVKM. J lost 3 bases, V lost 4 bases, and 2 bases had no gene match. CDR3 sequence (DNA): TGTGCCAGCAGTTATGGACAGGACTATGGCTACACCTTC. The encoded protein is CASSYGQDYGYTF.

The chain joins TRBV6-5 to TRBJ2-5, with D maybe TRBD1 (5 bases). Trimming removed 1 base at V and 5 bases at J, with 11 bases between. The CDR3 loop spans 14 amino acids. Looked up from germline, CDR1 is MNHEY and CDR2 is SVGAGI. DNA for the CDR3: TGTGCCAGCAGTTACTGGGGCACTGGGGAGACCCAGTACTTC. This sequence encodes CASSYWGTGETQYF.

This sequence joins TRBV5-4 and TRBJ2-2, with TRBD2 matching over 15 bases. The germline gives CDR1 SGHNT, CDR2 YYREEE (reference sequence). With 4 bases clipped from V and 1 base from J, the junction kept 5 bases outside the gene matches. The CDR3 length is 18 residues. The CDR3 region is CASSKGLAGGGNTGELFF. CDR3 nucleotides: TGTGCCAGCAGCAAGGGACTAGCGGGAGGTGGGAACACCGGGGAGCTGTTTTTT.

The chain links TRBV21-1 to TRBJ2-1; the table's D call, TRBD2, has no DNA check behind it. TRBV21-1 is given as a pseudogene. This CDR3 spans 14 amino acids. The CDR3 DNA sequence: TGTGCCAGCAGCTCATTGGACTGCAACAATGAGCAGTTCTTC. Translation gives CASSSLDCNNEQFF.

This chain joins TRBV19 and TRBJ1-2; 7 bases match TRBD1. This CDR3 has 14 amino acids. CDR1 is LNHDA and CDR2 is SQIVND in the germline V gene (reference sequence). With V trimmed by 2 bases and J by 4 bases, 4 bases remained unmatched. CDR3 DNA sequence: TGTGCCAGTAGTATAACAGGGGTCGGCTATGGCTACACCTTC. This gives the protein CASSITGVGYGYTF.

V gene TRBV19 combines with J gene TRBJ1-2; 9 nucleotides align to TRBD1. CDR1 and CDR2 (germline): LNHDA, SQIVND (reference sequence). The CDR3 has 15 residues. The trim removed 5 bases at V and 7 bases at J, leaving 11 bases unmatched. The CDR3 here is CASSETQQGARGYTF. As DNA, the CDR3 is TGTGCCAGTAGTGAAACACAACAGGGGGCACGTGGCTACACCTTC.

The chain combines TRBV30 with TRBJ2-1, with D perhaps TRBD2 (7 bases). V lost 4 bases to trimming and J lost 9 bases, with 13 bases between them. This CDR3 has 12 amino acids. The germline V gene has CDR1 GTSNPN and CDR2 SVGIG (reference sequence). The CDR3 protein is CAWKGGGFEQFF. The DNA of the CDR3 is TGTGCCTGGAAGGGGGGAGGGTTTGAGCAGTTCTTC.

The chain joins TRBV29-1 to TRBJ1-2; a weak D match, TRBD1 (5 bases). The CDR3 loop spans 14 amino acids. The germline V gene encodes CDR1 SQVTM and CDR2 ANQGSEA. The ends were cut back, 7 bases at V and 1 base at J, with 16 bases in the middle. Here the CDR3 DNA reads TGCAGCGCCATAAGGGCAGGGTATAACTATGGCTACACCTTC. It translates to CSAIRAGYNYGYTF.